These 3 T cell receptor beta chains were all obtained from the same sample, sequenced in a study of OX40 agonist ivuxolimab in advanced cancers. Generated by immunoSEQ multiplex PCR, the TCRdb table keeps only in-frame clones and is missing some. Seen here are tens of thousands of clones, 75% to 90% observed once, and the top ten hold over 15%. This specimen consisted of CD4+ or CD8+ T cells sorted from blood, obtained in a trial of the OX40 agonist ivuxolimab. The source of these receptors is an adult with an advanced solid tumor such as melanoma, head and neck, liver or kidney cancer.

V gene TRBV28 combines with J gene TRBJ1-5; D not certain. This CDR3 has 17 residues. Trimming stripped 6 bases from V and 3 bases from J, with 21 bases between. Germline CDR1 reads MDHEN; CDR2 reads SYDVKM. This chain's CDR3 is CASSSPAERAANQPQHF. CDR3 DNA sequence: TGTGCCAGCAGCAGCCCGGCCGAGAGGGCGGCCAATCAGCCCCAGCATTTT.

This chain uses TRBV19 with TRBJ1-5; D possibly corresponds to TRBD1 (6 bases). The CDR3 is 16 amino acids. Germline V CDR1 and CDR2: LNHDA, SQIVND (reference sequence). V was pared by 6 bases and J by 0 bases, with 15 bases between. The CDR3 loop reads CASSSGGRYSNQPQHF. In nucleotides, the CDR3 is TGTGCCAGTAGCTCCGGGGGCCGATATAGCAATCAGCCCCAGCATTTT.

V gene TRBV2 combines with J gene TRBJ2-7, with 9 bases lining up with TRBD1. CDR1 is SNHLY, CDR2 FYNNEI, per germline. The CDR3 is made up of 15 amino acids. With V trimmed by 6 bases and J by 3 bases, 9 bases remained unmatched. The CDR3 DNA follows: TGTGCCAGCAGGGAAACAGGGGGCGAAAACTACGAGCAGTACTTC. This encodes CASRETGGENYEQYF.